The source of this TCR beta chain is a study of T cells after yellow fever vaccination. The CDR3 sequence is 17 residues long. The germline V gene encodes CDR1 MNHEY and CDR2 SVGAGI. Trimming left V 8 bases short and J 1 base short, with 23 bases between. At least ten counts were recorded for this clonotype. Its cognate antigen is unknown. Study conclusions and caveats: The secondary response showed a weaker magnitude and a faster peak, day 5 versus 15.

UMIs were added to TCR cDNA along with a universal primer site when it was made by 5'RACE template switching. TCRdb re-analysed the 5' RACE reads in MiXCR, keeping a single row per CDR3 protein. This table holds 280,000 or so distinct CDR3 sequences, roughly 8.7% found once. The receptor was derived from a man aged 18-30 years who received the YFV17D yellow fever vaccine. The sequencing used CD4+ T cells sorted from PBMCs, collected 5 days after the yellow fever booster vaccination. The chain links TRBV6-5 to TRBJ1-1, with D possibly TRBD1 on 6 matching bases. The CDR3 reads CASAHTGLGKENTEAFF. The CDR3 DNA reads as TGTGCCAGCGCGCACACAGGGCTGGGCAAGGAGAACACTGAAGCTTTCTTT.